One sample yielded the 17 T cell receptor beta chains listed below, sequenced in a study of spatial heterogeneity in lung cancer. Indicated time point: sample taken at primary tumor resection. TCRdb itself ran the 5' RACE reads through MiXCR, one entry per CDR3 protein. Among about 22,000 distinct CDR3 sequences listed, less than 6% were seen once. The starting material was PBMCs, obtained at surgery. The receptors come from a male donor with early-stage non-small cell lung cancer.

Ten or more counts support this clonotype. The V call is TRBV19, the J call TRBJ1-5; the D is unclear. Trimming removed 5 bases at V and 7 bases at J, with 9 bases between. The CDR3 consists of 12 residues. CDR1 and CDR2 from the germline V gene are LNHDA and SQIVND (reference sequence). The CDR3 is CASSWFGQPQHF. The CDR3 DNA reads TGTGCCAGTAGTTGGTTCGGGCAGCCCCAGCATTTT.

This clonotype has more than one count but fewer than ten. CDR3 DNA: TGTGCCAGCAGTCCATCTAGGGTGAACACTGAAGCTTTCTTT. Protein: CASSPSRVNTEAFF. The V call is TRBV12-3 or TRBV12-4, the J call TRBJ1-1, with D unclear. The ends were cut back, 5 bases at V and 0 bases at J, with 10 bases in the middle. This CDR3 spans 14 amino acids.

At least ten counts were recorded for this clonotype. This rearrangement joins TRBV11-2 to TRBJ2-3; the D gene is possibly TRBD2 (5 bases). Germline values: CDR1 SGHAT, CDR2 FQNNGV. Trimming removed 1 base from V and 6 bases from J, with 11 bases in between. This CDR3 spans 14 amino acids. The CDR3 bases are TGTGCCAGCAGCTTAGTAGCGATTGGGGATACGCAGTATTTT. This codes for CASSLVAIGDTQYF.

This clonotype was counted only a few times. The CDR3 coding sequence is TGTGCCAGCAGCTTGGATGGCGGGAGCTCCTACGAGCAGTACTTC. Encoded protein: CASSLDGGSSYEQYF. The rearrangement uses TRBV5-4 and TRBJ2-7; 7 bases line up with TRBD2. V lost 0 bases and J lost 0; bases outside the gene matches: 3. CDR3 length: 15 amino acids. Germline-derived CDR1 and CDR2 are SGHNT and YYREEE (reference sequence).

As to this clonotype: A read error may explain this, as a much larger clone is one base away. V and J are TRBV7-9 and TRBJ2-1, with unresolved D. This CDR3 has 13 residues. CDR1 is SEHNR, CDR2 FQNEAQ, per germline (reference sequence). CDR3 residues: CASSLVQYKEQFF. Here the CDR3 DNA reads TGTGCCAGCAGCTTAGTACAGTACAAAGAGCAGTTCTTC.

This clonotype was counted many times. The chain combines TRBV29-1 with TRBJ2-1; 7 bases fit TRBD2. Germline V gives CDR1 SQVTM, CDR2 ANQGSEA. The CDR3 extends over 11 amino acids. The CDR3: CIVTSNNEQFF. The CDR3 bases are TGCATTGTGACTAGCAACAATGAGCAGTTCTTC.

The sample holds many counts of this clonotype. This sequence joins TRBV9 and TRBJ2-5, with D possibly TRBD2 on 5 matching bases. CDR1 is SGDLS and CDR2 is YYNGEE in the germline V gene. The CDR3 sequence is 14 residues long. V lost 1 base, J lost 1 base, and 8 bases lay in between. The CDR3 nucleotides read TGTGCCAGCAGCGTATTTAGCGTCCAAGAGACCCAGTACTTC. Translating gives CASSVFSVQETQYF. The complete variable domain, with remaining parts taken from reference TRBV9 and TRBJ2-5, reads DSGVTQTPKHLITATGQRVTLRCSPRSGDLSVYWYQQSLDQGLQFLIQYYNGEERAKGNILERFSAQQFPDLHSELNLSSLELGDSALYFCASSVFSVQETQYFGPGTRLLVL.

This clonotype occurred a few times. The V and J genes are TRBV28 and TRBJ1-1; 7 positions match TRBD1. The CDR3 has 14 amino acids. Germline V gene lookup returns CDR1 MDHEN and CDR2 SYDVKM. V lost 7 bases to trimming and J lost 5 bases; unmatched junction nucleotides: 10. CDR3 sequence (DNA): TGTGCCAGCACTTTGGAGGGGGCGCGTACTGAAGCTTTCTTT. Translating gives CASTLEGARTEAFF.

This clonotype was seen repeatedly, ten times or more. V usage is TRBV7-9 and J usage is TRBJ2-5, with D perhaps matching TRBD2 (6 bases). Germline CDR1 is SEHNR and CDR2 is FQNEAQ (reference sequence). Trimming removed 5 bases from V and 5 bases from J, with 21 bases in between. This CDR3 has 16 residues. The CDR3 nucleotides are TGTGCCAGCAGCCCTCGTGCTTCGCGGGGCAGTGAGACCCAGTACTTC. Translated: CASSPRASRGSETQYF.

At least ten counts were recorded for this clonotype. The chain combines TRBV7-2 with TRBJ1-6; D possibly corresponds to TRBD1 (6 bases). There are 13 residues in the CDR3. Deletions cut 3 bases from V and 10 bases from J, with 10 bases between. The germline CDR1 and CDR2 sequences are SGHTA and FQGNSA. As DNA, the CDR3 is TGTGCCAGCAGCTTCGAGGGGGAGTCACCCCTCCACTTT. Translating it yields CASSFEGESPLHF.

This clonotype came up many times. The V gene is TRBV27, the J gene TRBJ1-5; D is unclear. Germline values: CDR1 MNHEY, CDR2 SMNVEV (reference sequence). This CDR3 spans 13 amino acids. V lost 2 bases and J lost 0, with 2 bases in between. CDR3 DNA: TGTGCCAGCAGTTTAGTTAGCAATCAGCCCCAGCATTTT. Translating it yields CASSLVSNQPQHF.

The chain combines TRBV27 with TRBJ1-5; D call uncertain. Trimming stripped 6 bases from V and 10 bases from J, with 19 bases between. This CDR3 has 14 residues. Germline CDR1 and CDR2: MNHEY and SMNVEV (reference sequence). CDR3 sequence reads: CASSRGDGINPQHF. DNA of the CDR3: TGTGCCAGCAGCCGCGGCGACGGGATAAACCCCCAGCATTTT.

This clonotype occurred many times. The chain couples TRBV9 to TRBJ2-1; TRBD2 might be the D (7 bases). Trimming left V 4 bases short and J 6 bases short, with 20 bases between. This CDR3 comprises 16 residues. In germline, CDR1 is SGDLS, CDR2 YYNGEE. The CDR3 DNA is TGTGCCAGCAGCATCCGCGGGGGCCTTGAAATCAATGAGCAGTTCTTC. Translation gives CASSIRGGLEINEQFF.

This clonotype was observed at least ten times. The chain links TRBV6-2 or TRBV6-3 to TRBJ2-1; possibly TRBD2 for D (5 bases). The CDR3 is made up of 16 amino acids. Trimming took 6 bases from V and 1 from J, leaving 16 bases between them. Germline CDR1 MNHEY, CDR2 SVGEGT. The CDR3 spells CASRARGMGSYNEQFF. In DNA form, the CDR3 reads TGTGCCAGCAGGGCACGGGGTATGGGTTCCTACAATGAGCAGTTCTTC.

The table lists this clonotype with many counts. This chain uses TRBV7-2 with TRBJ2-1, with 8 positions matching TRBD2. The V gene end was trimmed by 4 bases and the J gene end by 8 bases; junction bases not matched to a gene: 7. The germline CDR1 and CDR2 sequences are SGHTA and FQGNSA. This CDR3 has 14 residues. This CDR3 reads CASSYSRTSYEQFF. The CDR3 nucleotides read TGTGCCAGCAGCTATTCGAGGACTAGCTATGAGCAGTTCTTC.

This clonotype came up a few times. The rearrangement joins TRBV30 to TRBJ1-6; D remains ambiguous. Trimming cost V 2 bases and J 9 bases, with 8 bases left between them. In germline, CDR1 is GTSNPN, CDR2 SVGIG (reference sequence). This CDR3 spans 12 amino acids. In DNA form, the CDR3 reads TGTGCCTGGAGTAAAACTTTTTCACCCCTCCACTTT. This sequence encodes CAWSKTFSPLHF.

On this clonotype itself: A read error may explain this, as a much larger clone is one base away. The CDR3 loop is CSAGEAGGPKNEQFF. The CDR3 DNA sequence: TGCAGTGCTGGAGAAGCGGGAGGGCCGAAGAATGAGCAGTTCTTC. The V gene is TRBV20-1, the J gene TRBJ2-1; 10 bases map to TRBD2. Germline V gene data show CDR1 as DFQATT and CDR2 as SNEGSKA (reference sequence). The CDR3 extends over 15 amino acids.